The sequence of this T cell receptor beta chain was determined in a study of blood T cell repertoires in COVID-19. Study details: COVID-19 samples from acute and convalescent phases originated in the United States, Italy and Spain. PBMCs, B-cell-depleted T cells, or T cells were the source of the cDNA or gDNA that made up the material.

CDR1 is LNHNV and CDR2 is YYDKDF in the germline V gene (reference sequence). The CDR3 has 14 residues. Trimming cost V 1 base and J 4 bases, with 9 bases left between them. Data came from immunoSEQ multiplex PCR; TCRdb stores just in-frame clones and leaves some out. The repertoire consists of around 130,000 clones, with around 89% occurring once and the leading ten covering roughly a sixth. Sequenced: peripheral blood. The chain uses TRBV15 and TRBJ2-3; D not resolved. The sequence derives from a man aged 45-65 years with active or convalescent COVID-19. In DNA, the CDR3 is TGTGCCACCAGCAGAGGAGTGTCTTCAGATACGCAGTATTTT. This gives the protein CATSRGVSSDTQYF.